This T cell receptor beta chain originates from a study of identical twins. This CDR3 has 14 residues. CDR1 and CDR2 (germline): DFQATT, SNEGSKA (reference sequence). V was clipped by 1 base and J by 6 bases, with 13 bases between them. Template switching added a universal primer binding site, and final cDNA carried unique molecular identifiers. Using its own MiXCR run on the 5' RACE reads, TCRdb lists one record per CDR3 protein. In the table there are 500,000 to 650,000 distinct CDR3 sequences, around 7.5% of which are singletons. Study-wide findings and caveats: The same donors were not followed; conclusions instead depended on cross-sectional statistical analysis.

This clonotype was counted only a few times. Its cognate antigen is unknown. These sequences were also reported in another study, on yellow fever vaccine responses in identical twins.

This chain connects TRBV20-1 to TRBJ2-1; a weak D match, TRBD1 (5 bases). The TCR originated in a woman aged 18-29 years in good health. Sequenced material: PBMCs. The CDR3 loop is CSARGGDVFNEQFF. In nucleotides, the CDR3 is TGCAGTGCTAGAGGGGGCGATGTATTCAATGAGCAGTTCTTC.